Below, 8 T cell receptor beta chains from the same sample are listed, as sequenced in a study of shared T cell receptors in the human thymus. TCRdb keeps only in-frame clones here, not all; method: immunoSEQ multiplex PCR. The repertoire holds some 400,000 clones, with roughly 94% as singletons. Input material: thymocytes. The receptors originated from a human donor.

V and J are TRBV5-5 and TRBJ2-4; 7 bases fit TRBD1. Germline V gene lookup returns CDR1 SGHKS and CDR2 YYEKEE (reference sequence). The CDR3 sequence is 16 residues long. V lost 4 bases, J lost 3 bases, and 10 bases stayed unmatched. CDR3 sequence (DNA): TGTGCCAGCAGCCTGGCATCAGGGGGTGGCAAAAACATTCAGTACTTC. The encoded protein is CASSLASGGGKNIQYF.

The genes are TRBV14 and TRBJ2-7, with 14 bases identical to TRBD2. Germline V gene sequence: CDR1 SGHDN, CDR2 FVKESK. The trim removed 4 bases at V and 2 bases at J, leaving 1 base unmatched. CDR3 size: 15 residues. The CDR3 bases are TGTGCCAGCAGCCGACTAGCGGGAGGGCCCTACGAGCAGTACTTC. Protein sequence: CASSRLAGGPYEQYF. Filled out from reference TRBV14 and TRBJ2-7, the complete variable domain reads EAGVTQFPSHSVIEKGQTVTLRCDPISGHDNLYWYRRVMGKEIKFLLHFVKESKQDESGMPNNRFLAERTGGTYSTLKVQPAELEDSGVYFCASSRLAGGPYEQYFGPGTRLTVT.

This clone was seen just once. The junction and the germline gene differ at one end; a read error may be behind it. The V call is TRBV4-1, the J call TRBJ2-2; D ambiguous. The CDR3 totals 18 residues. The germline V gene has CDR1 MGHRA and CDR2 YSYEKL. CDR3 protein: CASSEDLNTRLGAGELFF. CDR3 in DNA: TGCGCCAGCAGCGAAGATTTGAACACGCGCTTAGGCGCCGGGGAGCTGTTTTTT.

CDR3 in amino acids: CASSYGNRGSYEQYF. The CDR3 DNA is TGTGCCAGCAGCTACGGGAACAGGGGGTCCTACGAGCAGTACTTC. V is TRBV7-2 and J is TRBJ2-5; 8 bases line up with TRBD1. The J call is doubtful: the DNA matches TRBJ2-7 better. The length of the CDR3 is 15 residues. Germline loops: CDR1 SGHTA, CDR2 FQGNSA.

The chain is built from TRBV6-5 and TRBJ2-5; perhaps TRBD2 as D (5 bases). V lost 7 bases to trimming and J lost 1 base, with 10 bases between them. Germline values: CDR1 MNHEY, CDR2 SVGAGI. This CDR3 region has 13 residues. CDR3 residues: CASTGRGQETQYF. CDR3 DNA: TGTGCCAGCACCGGACGGGGCCAAGAGACCCAGTACTTC.

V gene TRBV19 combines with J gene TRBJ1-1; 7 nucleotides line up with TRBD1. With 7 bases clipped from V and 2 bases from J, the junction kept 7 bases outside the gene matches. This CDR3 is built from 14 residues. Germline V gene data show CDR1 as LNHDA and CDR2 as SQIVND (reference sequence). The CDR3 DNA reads TGTGCCAGTACCCAAGGACAGGCAAACACTGAAGCTTTCTTT. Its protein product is CASTQGQANTEAFF.

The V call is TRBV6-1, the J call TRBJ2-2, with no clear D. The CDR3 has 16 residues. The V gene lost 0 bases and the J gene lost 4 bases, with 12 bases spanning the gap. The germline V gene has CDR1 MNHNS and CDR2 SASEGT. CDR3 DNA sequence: TGTGCCAGCAGTGAAGCGTGGGAACTCTGCACCGGGGAGCTGTTTTTT. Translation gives CASSEAWELCTGELFF.

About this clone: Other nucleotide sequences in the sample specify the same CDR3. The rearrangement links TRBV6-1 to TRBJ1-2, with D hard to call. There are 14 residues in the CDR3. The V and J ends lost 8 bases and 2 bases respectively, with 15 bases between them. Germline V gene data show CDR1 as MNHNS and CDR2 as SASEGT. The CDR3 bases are TGTGCCAGCGCCCCCCGGGTTTCCAACTATGGCTACACCTTC. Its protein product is CASAPRVSNYGYTF.